The T cell receptor beta chain under discussion was sequenced for a study of T-cell memory formation after mild COVID-19. The CDR3 consists of 12 residues. V was pared by 5 bases and J by 6 bases, with 10 bases between. The V gene's germline CDR1 is MNHEY and CDR2 SVGAGI. A single record per CDR3 protein comes from TCRdb applying MiXCR to the 5' RACE reads. The data contain fewer than 150,000 distinct CDR3 sequences, approximately 17% of them singletons. This chain uses TRBV6-5 with TRBJ1-2, with D maybe TRBD1 (6 bases). Sequenced sample: PBMCs or a T cell subset sorted from them (not recorded which). This TCR came from a man aged 18 to 30 who had mild COVID-19 (a few samples of this study predate the infection). Cell type and time point are not known. The DNA of the CDR3 is TGTGCCAGCAGTGATCAGGGGAATGGCTACACCTTC. Translating it yields CASSDQGNGYTF.